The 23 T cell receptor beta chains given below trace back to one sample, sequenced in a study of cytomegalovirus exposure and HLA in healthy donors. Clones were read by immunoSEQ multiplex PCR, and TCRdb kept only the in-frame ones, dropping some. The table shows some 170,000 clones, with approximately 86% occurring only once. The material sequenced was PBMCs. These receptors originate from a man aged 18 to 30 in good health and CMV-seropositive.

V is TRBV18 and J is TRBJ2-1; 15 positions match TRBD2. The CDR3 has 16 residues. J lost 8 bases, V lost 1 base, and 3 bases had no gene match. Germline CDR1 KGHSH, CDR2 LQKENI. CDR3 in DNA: TGTGCCAGCTCACCACGGACTAGCGGGGGGGCGCATGAGCAGTTCTTC. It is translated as CASSPRTSGGAHEQFF.

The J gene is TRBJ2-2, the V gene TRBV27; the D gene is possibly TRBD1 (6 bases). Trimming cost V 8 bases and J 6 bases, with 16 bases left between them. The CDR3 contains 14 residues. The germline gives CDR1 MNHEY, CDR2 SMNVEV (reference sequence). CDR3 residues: CASSITRGPGELFF. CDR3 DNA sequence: TGTGCCAGCTCTATCACCAGGGGACCCGGGGAGCTGTTTTTT.

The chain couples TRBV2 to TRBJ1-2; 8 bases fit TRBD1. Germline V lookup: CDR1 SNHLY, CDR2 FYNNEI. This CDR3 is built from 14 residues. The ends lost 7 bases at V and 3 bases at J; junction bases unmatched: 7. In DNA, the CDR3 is TGTGCCAGCATCCTTAACAGGGGGGACTATGGCTACACCTTC. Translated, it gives CASILNRGDYGYTF.

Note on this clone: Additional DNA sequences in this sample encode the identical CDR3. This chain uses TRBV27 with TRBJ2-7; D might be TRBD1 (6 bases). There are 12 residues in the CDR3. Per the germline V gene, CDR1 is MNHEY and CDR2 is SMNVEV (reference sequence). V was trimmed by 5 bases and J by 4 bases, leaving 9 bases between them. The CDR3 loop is CASSPQGYEQYF. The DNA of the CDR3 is TGTGCCAGCAGTCCCCAGGGGTACGAGCAGTACTTC.

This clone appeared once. The CDR3 DNA reads as TGTGCCATCCCTAGTTCGGTCAGCTATGGCTACACCTTC. Its protein product is CAIPSSVSYGYTF. The chain combines TRBV10-3 with TRBJ1-2; D remains unclear. CDR1 and CDR2 from the germline V gene are ENHRY and SYGVKD. The CDR3 has 13 residues. V lost 8 bases and J lost 4, with 14 bases in between.

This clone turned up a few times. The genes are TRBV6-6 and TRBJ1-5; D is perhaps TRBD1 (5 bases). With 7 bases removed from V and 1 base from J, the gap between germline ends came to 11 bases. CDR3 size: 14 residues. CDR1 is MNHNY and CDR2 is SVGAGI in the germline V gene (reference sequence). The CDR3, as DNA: TGTGCCAGCATAGAGACAGTGAGCAATCAGCCCCAGCATTTT. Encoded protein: CASIETVSNQPQHF.

As DNA, the CDR3 is TGTGCCAGCTCCACGGGTTCCTACGAGCAGTACTTC. Translation gives CASSTGSYEQYF. This rearrangement joins TRBV7-9 to TRBJ2-7; no reliable D call. Germline CDR1 and CDR2: SEHNR and FQNEAQ (reference sequence). The length of the CDR3 is 12 residues. The V end lost 8 bases, the J end lost 1 base, and 9 bases lay between the germline ends.

In DNA, the CDR3 is TGTGCCAGCAGGGGGGACGGGGCGGGGATCCACGAGCAGTACTTC. Protein: CASRGDGAGIHEQYF. The chain joins TRBV2 to TRBJ2-7, with D possibly matching TRBD2 (6 bases). Per the germline V gene, CDR1 is SNHLY and CDR2 is FYNNEI. V was cut by 6 bases and J by 5 bases, with 20 bases left in between. The CDR3 is 15 residues long.

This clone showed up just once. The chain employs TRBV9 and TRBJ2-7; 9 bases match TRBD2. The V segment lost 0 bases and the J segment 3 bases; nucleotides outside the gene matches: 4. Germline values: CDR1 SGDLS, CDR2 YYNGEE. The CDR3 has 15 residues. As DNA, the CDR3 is TGTGCCAGCAGCGTAGGCGATAGCGGGAGCTACGAGCAGTACTTC. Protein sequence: CASSVGDSGSYEQYF. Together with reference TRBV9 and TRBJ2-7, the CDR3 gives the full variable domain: DSGVTQTPKHLITATGQRVTLRCSPRSGDLSVYWYQQSLDQGLQFLIQYYNGEERAKGNILERFSAQQFPDLHSELNLSSLELGDSALYFCASSVGDSGSYEQYFGPGTRLTVT.

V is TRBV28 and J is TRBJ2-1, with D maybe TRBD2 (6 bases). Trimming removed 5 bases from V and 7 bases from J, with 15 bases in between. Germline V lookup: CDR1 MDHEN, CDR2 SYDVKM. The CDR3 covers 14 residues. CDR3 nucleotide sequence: TGTGCCAGCAGTCCGCCGGGAGTCCCGAATGAGCAGTTCTTC. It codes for CASSPPGVPNEQFF.

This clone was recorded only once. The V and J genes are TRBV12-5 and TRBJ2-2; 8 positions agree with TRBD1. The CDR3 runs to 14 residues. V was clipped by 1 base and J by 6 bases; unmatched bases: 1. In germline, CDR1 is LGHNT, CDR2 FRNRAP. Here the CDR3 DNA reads TGTGCTAGTGGTTTGGGACAGGGGTCCGGGGAGCTGTTTTTT. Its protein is CASGLGQGSGELFF. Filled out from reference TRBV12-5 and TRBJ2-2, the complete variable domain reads DARVTQTPRHKVTEMGQEVTMRCQPILGHNTVFWYRQTMMQGLELLAYFRNRAPLDDSGMPKDRFSAEMPDATLATLKIQPSEPRDSAVYFCASGLGQGSGELFFGEGSRLTVL.

CDR3 amino acids: CASAAPYTQYF. CDR3 sequence (DNA): TGTGCCAGCGCGGCCCCGTATACGCAGTATTTT. The V and J genes are TRBV28 and TRBJ2-3; D gene unclear. V was shortened by 8 bases and J by 7 bases, with 10 bases between the two germline ends. The CDR3 is 11 residues long. Looked up from germline, CDR1 is MDHEN and CDR2 is SYDVKM.

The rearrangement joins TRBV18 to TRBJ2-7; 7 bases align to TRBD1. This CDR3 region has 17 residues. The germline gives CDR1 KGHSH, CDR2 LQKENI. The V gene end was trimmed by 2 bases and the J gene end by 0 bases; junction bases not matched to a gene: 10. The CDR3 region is CASSPMTGITSSYEQYF. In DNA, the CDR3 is TGTGCCAGCTCACCAATGACAGGGATCACGAGCTCCTACGAGCAGTACTTC.

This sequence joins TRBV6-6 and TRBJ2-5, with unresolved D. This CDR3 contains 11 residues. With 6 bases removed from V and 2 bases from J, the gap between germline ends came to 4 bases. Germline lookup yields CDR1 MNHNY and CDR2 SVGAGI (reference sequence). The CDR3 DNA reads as TGTGCCAGCAGCTATCAAGAGACCCAGTACTTC. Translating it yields CASSYQETQYF.

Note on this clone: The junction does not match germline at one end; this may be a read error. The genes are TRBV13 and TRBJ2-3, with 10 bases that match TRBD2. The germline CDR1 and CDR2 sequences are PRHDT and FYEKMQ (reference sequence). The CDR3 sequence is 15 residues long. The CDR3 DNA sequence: TGTGCCACCAGCGGGAGGGACATCAACACAGATACGCAGTATTTT. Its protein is CATSGRDINTDTQYF.

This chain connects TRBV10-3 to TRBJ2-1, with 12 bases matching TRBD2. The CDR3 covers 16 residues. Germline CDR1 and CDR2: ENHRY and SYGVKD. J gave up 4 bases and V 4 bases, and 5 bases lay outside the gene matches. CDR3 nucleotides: TGTGCCATCAGTGGAACTAGCGGGAGGTCTTACAATGAGCAGTTCTTC. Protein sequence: CAISGTSGRSYNEQFF.

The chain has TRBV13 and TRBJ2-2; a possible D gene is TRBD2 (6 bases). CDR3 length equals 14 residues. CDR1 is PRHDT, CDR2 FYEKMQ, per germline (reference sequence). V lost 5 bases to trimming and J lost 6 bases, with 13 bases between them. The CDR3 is CASSQGGKPGELFF. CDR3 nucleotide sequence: TGTGCCAGCAGCCAGGGCGGGAAGCCCGGGGAGCTGTTTTTT.

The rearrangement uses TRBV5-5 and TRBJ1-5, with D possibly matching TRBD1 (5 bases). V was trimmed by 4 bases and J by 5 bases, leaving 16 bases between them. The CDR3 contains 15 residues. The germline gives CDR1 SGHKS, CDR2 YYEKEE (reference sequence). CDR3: CASSIQDNGDQPQHF. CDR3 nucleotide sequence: TGTGCCAGCAGCATACAGGATAATGGAGATCAGCCCCAGCATTTT.

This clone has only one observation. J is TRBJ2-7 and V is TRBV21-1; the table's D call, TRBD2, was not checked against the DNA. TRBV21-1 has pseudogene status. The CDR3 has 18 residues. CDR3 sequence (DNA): TGTGCCAGCAGCAACCAATATTTGCGGGAGTCTCCCTCCTACGAGCAGTACTTC. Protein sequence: CASSNQYLRESPSYEQYF.

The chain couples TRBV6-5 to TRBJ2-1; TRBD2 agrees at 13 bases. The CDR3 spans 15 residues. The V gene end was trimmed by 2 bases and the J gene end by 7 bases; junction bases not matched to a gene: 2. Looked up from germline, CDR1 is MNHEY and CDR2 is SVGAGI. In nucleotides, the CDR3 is TGTGCCAGCAGTTACGCGGGACTAGCGGGGAATGAGCAGTTCTTC. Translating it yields CASSYAGLAGNEQFF.

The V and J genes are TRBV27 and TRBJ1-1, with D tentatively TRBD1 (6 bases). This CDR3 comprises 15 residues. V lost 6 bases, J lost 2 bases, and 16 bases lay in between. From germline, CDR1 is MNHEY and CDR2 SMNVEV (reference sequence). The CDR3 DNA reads TGTGCCAGCAGCGATACGGGACACCCTAACACTGAAGCTTTCTTT. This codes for CASSDTGHPNTEAFF.

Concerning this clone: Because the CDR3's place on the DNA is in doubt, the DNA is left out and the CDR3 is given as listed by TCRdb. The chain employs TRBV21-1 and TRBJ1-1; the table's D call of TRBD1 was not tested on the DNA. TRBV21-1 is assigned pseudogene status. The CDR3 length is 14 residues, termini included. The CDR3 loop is CASSKVGTGTEAFF.

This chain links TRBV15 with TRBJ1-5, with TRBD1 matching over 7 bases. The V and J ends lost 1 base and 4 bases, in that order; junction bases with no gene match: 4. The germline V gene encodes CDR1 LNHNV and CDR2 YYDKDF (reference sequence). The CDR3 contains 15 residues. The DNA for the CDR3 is TGTGCCACCAGCAGAGGGGACAGCATAAATCAGCCCCAGCATTTT. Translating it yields CATSRGDSINQPQHF.